This is a list of T cell receptor beta chains from one sample in a study of response to subunit inactivated influenza vaccine. TCRdb independently ran MiXCR on the RT-PCR reads; one entry per CDR3 protein. The data show under 800,000 distinct CDR3 sequences, approximately 15% seen once. Here the sequenced sample was PBMCs from blood, taken around 15 days before vaccination. The receptors stem from a man aged 45-65 years who received an inactivated influenza vaccine. Both conserved end residues are part of each CDR3. The D gene is left open where the match is weak. Part of the rows lack a size; the others show once, few, many or a class for expanded clones.

V gene	D gene	clone size	J gene	CDR3 DNA	CDR3 protein
TRBV7-2	-	-	TRBJ2-2	TGTGCCAGCAGCCCTCAGGTGAACACCGGGGAGCTGTTTTTT	CASSPQVNTGELFF
TRBV6-5	-	-	TRBJ2-5	TGTGCCAGCAGTTACTCGCCGAGTTTGGAGACCCAGTACTTC	CASSYSPSLETQYF
TRBV5-1	-	-	TRBJ2-7	TGCGCCAGCAGCTTGGAACCGGGACTGAGCTCCTACGAGCAGTACTTC	CASSLEPGLSSYEQYF
TRBV4-2	TRBD2	many	TRBJ2-7	TGTGCCAGCAGTCAAACCATATTCGGCGCGGGAGGCGAGCAGTACTTC	CASSQTIFGAGGEQYF
TRBV4-1	-	-	TRBJ1-6	TGCGCCAGCAGCCAAGATCTCACCTTTTTCAATTCACCCCTCCACTTT	CASSQDLTFFNSPLHF
TRBV4-3	-	-	TRBJ2-6	TGCGCCAGCAGCCAAGACGAGGGGGACCCGTACTCTGGGGCCAACGTCCTGACTTTC	CASSQDEGDPYSGANVLTF
TRBV20-1	TRBD1	-	TRBJ2-7	TGCAGTGCACCGGGACAGGTACTTTACTACGAGCAGTACTTC	CSAPGQVLYYEQYF
TRBV5-1	TRBD2	-	TRBJ2-1	TGCGCCAGCAGCTTGTTTGCGGGAGGGGGTGTGGTCGTCAATGAGCAGTTCTTC	CASSLFAGGGVVVNEQFF
TRBV11-1	-	-	TRBJ2-5	TGTGCCAGCAGCCCCACCTGGGTGGGGGAGACCCAGTACTTC	CASSPTWVGETQYF
TRBV4-2	-	-	TRBJ2-1	TGTGCCAGCAGCCAAGCTCGGTCCTCAACCCACAATGAGCAGTTCTTC	CASSQARSSTHNEQFF
TRBV29-1	-	few	TRBJ2-7	TGCAGCGTTGAAGACGTCAGGGCACGGCGGTACTTC	CSVEDVRARRYF
TRBV11-2	TRBD2	few	TRBJ2-1	TGTGCCAGCAGCAGACGCGGGGCGGGGGGGAATAATGAGCAGTTCTTC	CASSRRGAGGNNEQFF
TRBV20-1	TRBD1	few	TRBJ2-4	TGCAGTGCCGAAGAACAGGGGGCCGAAAACATTCAGTACTTC	CSAEEQGAENIQYF
TRBV10-3	-	-	TRBJ2-5	TGTGCCATCAGTCCCAGGGGGGTAGTCCAAGAGACCCAGTACTTC	CAISPRGVVQETQYF
TRBV6-1	-	-	TRBJ2-3	TGTGCCAGCAGCTCCGGCGGGGCCCTAGATACGCAGTATTTT	CASSSGGALDTQYF
TRBV12-3/TRBV12-4	TRBD1	-	TRBJ1-2	TGTGCCAGCAGGAAGGGACAGGGGTCGTTCTATGGCTACACCTTC	CASRKGQGSFYGYTF
TRBV6-2/TRBV6-3	-	-	TRBJ2-1	TGTGCCAGCAGTTACTTACGCAGTTATTTTGAGCAGTTCTTC	CASSYLRSYFEQFF
TRBV12-3/TRBV12-4	-	few	TRBJ1-2	TGTGCCAGCAGTCCGACAGGCTTCGATAACTATGGCTACACCTTC	CASSPTGFDNYGYTF
TRBV7-2	TRBD2	-	TRBJ2-5	TGTGCCAGCAGCTTAGGGACTAGCGGGAGTCCGTGGGAGACCCAGTACTTC	CASSLGTSGSPWETQYF
TRBV5-8	-	few	TRBJ1-1	TGTGCCAGCAGACTACAGGGTGGGGACACTGAAGCTTTCTTT	CASRLQGGDTEAFF
TRBV20-1	-	many	TRBJ2-1	TGCAGTGCTAGGGGACCGCCGAGCTCCTACAATGAGCAGTTCTTC	CSARGPPSSYNEQFF
TRBV5-1	TRBD1	many	TRBJ2-7	TGCGCCAGCAGCCTCGGGACAGTACCCTACGAGCAGTACTTC	CASSLGTVPYEQYF
TRBV20-1	TRBD1	few	TRBJ1-1	TGCAGTGCTACCGGGACAGGTATGAACACTGAAGCTTTCTTT	CSATGTGMNTEAFF
TRBV19	TRBD1	-	TRBJ1-5	TGTGCCAGCAGGGGGTCCGGGACAGCCCTCAATCAGCCCCAGCATTTT	CASRGSGTALNQPQHF
TRBV21-1	-	-	TRBJ2-3	TGTGCCAGCAGCAAAGCCCAGCCATGGGGGTACCCAGATACGCAGTATTTT	CASSKAQPWGYPDTQYF
TRBV6-2/TRBV6-3	-	many	TRBJ2-1	TGTGCCAGCAGCCCATACCGGGCCCGCGGGGAGTTCTTC	CASSPYRARGEFF
TRBV7-2	TRBD2	few	TRBJ2-5	TGTGCCAGCAGCTTCGGGGGAGGGTTGCCCGGAGAGACCCAGTACTTC	CASSFGGGLPGETQYF
TRBV29-1	-	few	TRBJ1-1	TGCAGTGGGGGGTGGGAGACTGAAGCTTTCTTT	CSGGWETEAFF
TRBV6-5	TRBD1	-	TRBJ2-7	TGTGCCAGCAGTCACGGGACAGGAGAATACTACGAGCAGTACTTC	CASSHGTGEYYEQYF
TRBV11-1	TRBD1	-	TRBJ2-2	TGTGCCAGCAGCTTTTTGACCAGGGGGCTGTGGAACACCGGGGAGCTGTTTTTT	CASSFLTRGLWNTGELFF
TRBV6-2/TRBV6-3	-	-	TRBJ2-2	TGTGCCAGCAGACCCCCGGGTGTCGACACCGGGGAGCTGTTTTTT	CASRPPGVDTGELFF
TRBV11-2	TRBD1	-	TRBJ1-4	TGTGCCAGCAGCCCCGGGACAGGGGGCGTCGAAAAACTGTTTTTT	CASSPGTGGVEKLFF
TRBV9	-	-	TRBJ2-7	TGTGCCACTTCCGGGGGAGGTAGCCGGTACTTC	CATSGGGSRYF
TRBV5-6	TRBD1	few	TRBJ2-2	TGTGCCAGCAGCCGTTGGGGGGACAGGTACAACACCGGGGAGCTGTTTTTT	CASSRWGDRYNTGELFF
TRBV29-1	-	many	TRBJ1-4	TGCAGCGTTGGGGAGGGGATTTCTGAAAAACTGTTTTTT	CSVGEGISEKLFF
TRBV4-3	TRBD2	-	TRBJ2-1	TGCGCCAGCAGCCAAGGTCCCGGGACTAACTCCTACAATGAGCAGTTCTTC	CASSQGPGTNSYNEQFF
TRBV20-1	TRBD2	few	TRBJ2-1	TGCAGTGCTAGCCCGACTAGCGGGAGGGTAGGCAATGAGCAGTTCTTC	CSASPTSGRVGNEQFF
TRBV5-1	TRBD2	few	TRBJ2-3	TGCGCCAGCAGCTTGGCAGCGGGAGCTGGAGATACGCAGTATTTT	CASSLAAGAGDTQYF
TRBV5-6	-	-	TRBJ1-1	TGTGCCAGCAGCTTGGGCATACTTACCACTGAAGCTTTCTTT	CASSLGILTTEAFF
TRBV20-1	-	many	TRBJ1-2	TGCAGTGCTAGAGTGGGAGGCGGCTTTGGGATTTTTGGCTACACCTTC	CSARVGGGFGIFGYTF
TRBV14	-	once	TRBJ2-3	TGTGCCAGCAGCCTGGTGCAGCCGAATACGCAGTATTTT	CASSLVQPNTQYF
TRBV5-1	TRBD1	few	TRBJ1-5	TGCGCCAGCAGCTTCATCTACAGGGGGACCAGTTGGAATCAGCCCCAGCATTTT	CASSFIYRGTSWNQPQHF
TRBV3-1	-	few	TRBJ2-3	TGTGCCAGCAGCCAAGATGTCGGGACATGGGAAGGAGATACGCAGTATTTT	CASSQDVGTWEGDTQYF
TRBV19	-	-	TRBJ1-1	TGTGCCAGTACCCCACCTTCGGGGGAGAACACTGAAGCTTTCTTT	CASTPPSGENTEAFF
TRBV5-6	-	-	TRBJ2-1	TGTGCCAGCAGTCTTGAATCTATTGTTGAGCAGTTCTTC	CASSLESIVEQFF
TRBV7-2	-	-	TRBJ1-5	TGTGCCAGCAGCTCTCATCAGGGGAGTGCTCAGCCCCAGCATTTT	CASSSHQGSAQPQHF
TRBV3-1	TRBD2	-	TRBJ2-4	TGTGCCAGCAGCGAGACTAGCGGGGCCAAAAACATTCAGTACTTC	CASSETSGAKNIQYF